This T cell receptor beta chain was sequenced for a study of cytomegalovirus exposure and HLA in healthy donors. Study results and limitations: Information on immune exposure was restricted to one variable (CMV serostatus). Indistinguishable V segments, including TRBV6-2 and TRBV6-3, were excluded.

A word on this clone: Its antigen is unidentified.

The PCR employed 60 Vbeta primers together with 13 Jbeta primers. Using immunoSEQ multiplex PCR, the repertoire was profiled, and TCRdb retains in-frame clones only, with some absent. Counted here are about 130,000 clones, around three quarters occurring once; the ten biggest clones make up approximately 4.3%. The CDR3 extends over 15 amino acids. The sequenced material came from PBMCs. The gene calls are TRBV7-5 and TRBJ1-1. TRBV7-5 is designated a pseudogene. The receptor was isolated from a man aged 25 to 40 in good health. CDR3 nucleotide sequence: TGTGTCAGAAGCTTAGTCCAAGGTCGGGAAACTGAAGCTTTCTTT. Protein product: CVRSLVQGRETEAFF.